The rows below give T cell receptor beta chains drawn from one sample of a study of blood T cell repertoires in COVID-19. The table came from immunoSEQ multiplex PCR; TCRdb's copy has only in-frame clones and leaves some out. The sample lists about 6,400 clones; roughly 82% were seen once. Specimen: peripheral blood. The receptor source for this set is a human donor with active COVID-19. The donor label of this sample is uncertain. The CDR3 runs from the conserved cysteine through the conserved F or W. The D gene is left open where the match is weak. A row's size may be missing; if present it is once, few, many or a size class.

clone_size j_call v_call d_call cdr3_length cdr3_aa cdr3_nt
. TRBJ2-1 TRBV28 TRBD2 16 CASSSLSSGRYNEQFF TGTGCCAGCAGCTCCCTTTCTAGCGGGCGCTACAATGAGCAGTTCTTC
. TRBJ2-1 TRBV3-1/TRBV3-2 . 15 CASSQRDLAYNEQFF TGTGCCAGCAGCCAAAGGGACTTAGCCTACAATGAGCAGTTCTTC
few TRBJ1-6 TRBV5-1 TRBD1 14 CASSPGQGYSPLHF TGCGCCAGCAGCCCCGGACAGGGGTATTCACCCCTCCACTTT
. TRBJ1-2 TRBV30 TRBD1 14 CAWNTGTGRGGYTF TGTGCCTGGAACACCGGGACAGGGCGGGGTGGCTACACCTTC
. TRBJ2-4 TRBV5-5 TRBD1 16 CASSPGQGLPKNIQYF TGTGCCAGCAGCCCTGGACAGGGGTTACCCAAAAACATTCAGTACTTC
once TRBJ1-5 TRBV28 . 17 CASSQERGTYSNQPQHF TGTGCCAGCAGTCAAGAACGGGGGACCTATAGCAATCAGCCCCAGCATTTT
. TRBJ2-6 TRBV14 . 21 CASSQDELGGGIFSGANVLTF TGTGCCAGCAGCCAAGACGAATTAGGTGGAGGTATCTTCTCTGGGGCCAACGTCCTGACTTTC
. TRBJ2-1 TRBV7-9 . 19 CASSPSYTIRVRTYNEQFF TGTGCCAGCAGCCCCTCTTACACAATCCGGGTCAGAACCTACAATGAGCAGTTCTTC
. TRBJ2-1 TRBV29-1 TRBD2 14 CSVDLAGVYNEQFF TGCAGCGTTGACCTAGCGGGGGTGTACAATGAGCAGTTCTTC
. TRBJ1-6 TRBV3-1/TRBV3-2 . 13 CASSQGANSPLHF TGTGCCAGCAGCCAAGGAGCTAATTCACCCCTCCACTTT
. TRBJ1-6 TRBV2 . 14 CASSEYDRNSPLHF TGTGCCAGCAGTGAATATGACAGAAATTCACCCCTCCACTTT
. TRBJ2-3 TRBV9 . 13 CASSVPSSDTQYF TGTGCCAGCAGCGTACCCTCTTCAGATACGCAGTATTTT
. TRBJ1-1 TRBV5-1 . 13 CASSPREATEAFF TGCGCCAGCAGCCCCCGGGAGGCCACTGAAGCTTTCTTT
. TRBJ2-7 TRBV7-2 TRBD1 15 CASSRTGWGSYEQYF TGTGCCAGCAGCCGGACAGGGTGGGGCTCCTACGAGCAGTACTTC
. TRBJ2-7 TRBV29-1 TRBD2 14 CSVVGGRVPYEQYF TGCAGCGTTGTGGGCGGGAGAGTTCCCTACGAGCAGTACTTC
few TRBJ2-2 TRBV11-2 . 14 CASSLEINTGELFF TGTGCCAGCAGCTTAGAAATAAACACCGGGGAGCTGTTTTTT
. TRBJ2-5 TRBV19 TRBD1 15 CASSLGQGVQETQYF TGTGCCAGTAGTTTGGGACAGGGGGTCCAAGAGACCCAGTACTTC
. TRBJ2-3 TRBV7-2 . 15 CASTPRWGRTDTQYF TGTGCCAGCACTCCGCGGTGGGGCCGCACAGATACGCAGTATTTT
. TRBJ2-7 TRBV4-1 TRBD1 13 CASSLDRAYEQYF TGCGCCAGCAGCCTTGACAGGGCCTACGAGCAGTACTTC
medium-sized TRBJ1-2 TRBV19 TRBD1 16 CASSIASTGASGGYTF TGTGCCAGTAGTATTGCGTCGACAGGGGCCTCGGGTGGCTACACCTTC
few TRBJ2-7 TRBV2 TRBD1 14 CASRRQGSSYEQYF TGTGCCAGCAGAAGACAGGGGAGCTCCTACGAGCAGTACTTC
. TRBJ2-7 TRBV10-3 . 12 CAISRGGYEQYF TGTGCCATCAGTAGGGGGGGCTACGAGCAGTACTTC
once TRBJ1-6 TRBV3-1/TRBV3-2 . 14 CASSQPGSGSPLHF TGTGCCAGCAGCCAACCAGGTAGCGGATCACCCCTCCACTTT
. TRBJ2-1 TRBV3-1/TRBV3-2 . 14 CASSQVQVYNEQFF TGTGCCAGCAGCCAAGTTCAGGTCTACAATGAGCAGTTCTTC
. TRBJ1-4 TRBV7-9 . 16 CASSLESGLSGEKLFF TGTGCCAGCAGCTTAGAATCGGGACTCTCGGGGGAAAAACTGTTTTTT
. TRBJ2-1 TRBV6-2/TRBV6-3 TRBD2 19 CASSYSRVIGTSLVDEQFF TGTGCCAGCAGTTACTCCCGCGTTATTGGGACTAGCTTAGTGGATGAGCAGTTCTTC
. TRBJ1-2 TRBV11-2 . 15 CASSLDLGQLYGYTF TGTGCCAGCAGCTTAGATCTAGGACAGCTTTATGGCTACACCTTC
few TRBJ2-5 TRBV6-6 . 13 CARSRAAQETQYF TGTGCCCGCTCGCGGGCAGCCCAAGAGACCCAGTACTTC
. TRBJ2-1 TRBV19 TRBD1 16 CASNPLGTGVDNEQFF TGTGCCAGTAACCCCCTTGGGACAGGGGTAGACAATGAGCAGTTCTTC
. TRBJ2-1 TRBV19 TRBD2 16 CASRYSGGRMVGEQFF TGTGCCAGTAGATACTCGGGAGGCAGGATGGTAGGTGAGCAGTTCTTC
few TRBJ2-7 TRBV7-9 TRBD1 14 CASSSTGIPYEQYF TGTGCCAGCAGCTCGACAGGGATTCCCTACGAGCAGTACTTC
. TRBJ2-5 TRBV28 TRBD1 14 CASSKTGGGETQYF TGTGCCAGCAGCAAGACAGGGGGCGGCGAGACCCAGTACTTC
. TRBJ2-3 TRBV28 . 15 CASRGESRGTDTQYF TGTGCCAGCAGGGGGGAGAGCCGGGGGACAGATACGCAGTATTTT
. TRBJ2-7 TRBV19 TRBD1 14 CASSLGTGTYEQYF TGTGCCAGTAGTCTCGGGACAGGGACCTACGAGCAGTACTTC
. TRBJ1-1 TRBV18 TRBD1 15 CASSRSTGANTEAFF TGTGCCAGCTCACGAAGTACAGGGGCGAACACTGAAGCTTTCTTT
. TRBJ1-1 TRBV10-2 . 14 CASSESGGSTEAFF TGCGCCAGCAGTGAGTCGGGGGGGAGCACTGAAGCTTTCTTT
. TRBJ1-1 TRBV5-1 . 14 CASSGAIGGTEAFF TGCGCCAGCAGCGGGGCTATCGGGGGGACTGAAGCTTTCTTT
. TRBJ2-7 TRBV5-7 . 14 CASSLDGDVHEQYF TGTGCCAGCAGCTTGGATGGAGACGTCCACGAGCAGTACTTC
. TRBJ2-3 TRBV5-1 TRBD2 16 CASRQTSGASTDTQYF TGCGCCAGCAGACAGACTAGCGGGGCTAGCACAGATACGCAGTATTTT
. TRBJ1-6 TRBV15 . 13 CATIGGKGSPLHF TGTGCCACCATCGGGGGAAAGGGTTCACCCCTCCACTTT
. TRBJ1-2 TRBV6-6 TRBD1 14 CASRETGGNYGYTF TGTGCCAGCAGGGAGACAGGGGGAAACTATGGCTACACCTTC
. TRBJ2-2 TRBV9 TRBD1 18 CASSSEFFGQGFTGELFF TGTGCCAGCAGCTCAGAATTTTTTGGACAGGGATTCACCGGGGAGCTGTTTTTT
. TRBJ2-5 TRBV4-3 . 15 CASSLNQGLQETQYF TGCGCCAGCAGCCTCAACCAGGGGCTCCAAGAGACCCAGTACTTC
once TRBJ1-1 TRBV14 . 13 CASSRTLNTEAFF TGTGCCAGCAGCCGGACATTGAACACTGAAGCTTTCTTT
. TRBJ1-4 TRBV4-1 TRBD1 19 CASSQNPLTGVTANEKLFF TGCGCCAGCAGCCAAAATCCCCTAACAGGGGTGACGGCTAATGAAAAACTGTTTTTT
. TRBJ1-1 TRBV7-2 . 14 CASSASGGNTEAFF TGTGCCAGCAGCGCTAGCGGGGGGAACACTGAAGCTTTCTTT